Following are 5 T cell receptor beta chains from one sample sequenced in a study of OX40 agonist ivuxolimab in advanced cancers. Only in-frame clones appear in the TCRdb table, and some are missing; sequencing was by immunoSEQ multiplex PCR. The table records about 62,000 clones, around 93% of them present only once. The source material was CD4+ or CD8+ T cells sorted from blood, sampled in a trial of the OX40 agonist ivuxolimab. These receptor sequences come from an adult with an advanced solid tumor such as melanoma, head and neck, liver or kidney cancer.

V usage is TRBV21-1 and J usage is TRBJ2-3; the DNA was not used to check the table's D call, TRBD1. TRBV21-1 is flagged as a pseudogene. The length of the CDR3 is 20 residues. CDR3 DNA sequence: TGTGCCAGCAGCGGATCAATCTGGGGCCCTACTATGATCTTGACAGATACGCAGTATTTT. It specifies CASSGSIWGPTMILTDTQYF.

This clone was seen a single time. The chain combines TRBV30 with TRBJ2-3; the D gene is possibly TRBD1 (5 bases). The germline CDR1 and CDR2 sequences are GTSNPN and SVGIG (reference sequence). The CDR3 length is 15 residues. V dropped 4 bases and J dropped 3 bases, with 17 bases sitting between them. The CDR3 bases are TGTGCCTGGAAAAAAGGGCAGGGTCCGACAGATACGCAGTATTTT. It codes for CAWKKGQGPTDTQYF.

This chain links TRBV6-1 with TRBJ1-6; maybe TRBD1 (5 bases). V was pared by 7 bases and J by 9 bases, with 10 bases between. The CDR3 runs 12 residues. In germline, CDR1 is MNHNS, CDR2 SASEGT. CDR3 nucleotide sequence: TGTGCCAGCACCCTGAGGGGTTCACCCCTCCACTTT. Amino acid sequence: CASTLRGSPLHF.

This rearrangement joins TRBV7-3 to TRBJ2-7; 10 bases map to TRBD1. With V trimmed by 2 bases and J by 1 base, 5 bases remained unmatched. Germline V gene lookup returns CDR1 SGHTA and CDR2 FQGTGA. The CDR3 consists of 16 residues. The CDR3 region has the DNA TGTGCCAGCAGCTTAGATGGGACAGGGGTTTCCTACGAGCAGTACTTC. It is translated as CASSLDGTGVSYEQYF.

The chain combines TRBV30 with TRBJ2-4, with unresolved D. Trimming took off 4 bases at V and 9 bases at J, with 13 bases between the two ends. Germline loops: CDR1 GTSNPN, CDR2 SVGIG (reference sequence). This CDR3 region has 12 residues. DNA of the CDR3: TGTGCCTGGAACGGTGTAAATGGCATTCAGTACTTC. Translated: CAWNGVNGIQYF.